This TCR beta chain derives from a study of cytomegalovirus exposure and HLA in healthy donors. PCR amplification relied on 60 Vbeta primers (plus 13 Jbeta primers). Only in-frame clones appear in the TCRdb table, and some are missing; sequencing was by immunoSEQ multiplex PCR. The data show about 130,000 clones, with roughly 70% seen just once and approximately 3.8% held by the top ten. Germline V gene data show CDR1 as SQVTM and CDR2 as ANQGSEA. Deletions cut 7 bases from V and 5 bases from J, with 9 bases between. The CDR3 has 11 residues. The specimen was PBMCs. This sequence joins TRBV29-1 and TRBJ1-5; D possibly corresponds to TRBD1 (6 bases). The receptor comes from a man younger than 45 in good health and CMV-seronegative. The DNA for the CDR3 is TGCAGCGGGAACAGGGATCAGCCCCAGCATTTT. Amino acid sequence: CSGNRDQPQHF.